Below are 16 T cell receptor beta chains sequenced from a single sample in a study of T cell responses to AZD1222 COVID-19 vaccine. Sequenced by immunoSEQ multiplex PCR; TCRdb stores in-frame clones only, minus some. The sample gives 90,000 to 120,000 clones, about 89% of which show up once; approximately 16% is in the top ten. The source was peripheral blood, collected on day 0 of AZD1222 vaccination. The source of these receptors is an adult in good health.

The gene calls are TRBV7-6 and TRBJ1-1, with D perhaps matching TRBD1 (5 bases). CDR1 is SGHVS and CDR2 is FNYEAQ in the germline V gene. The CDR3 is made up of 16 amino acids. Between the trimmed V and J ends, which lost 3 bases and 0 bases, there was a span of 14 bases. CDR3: CASSLYVDSMNTEAFF. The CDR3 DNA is TGTGCCAGCAGCTTGTATGTCGACAGCATGAACACTGAAGCTTTCTTT.

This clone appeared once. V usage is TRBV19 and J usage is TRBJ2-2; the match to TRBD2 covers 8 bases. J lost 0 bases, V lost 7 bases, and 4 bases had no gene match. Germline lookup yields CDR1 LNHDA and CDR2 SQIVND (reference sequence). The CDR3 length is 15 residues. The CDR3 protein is CASNPGLANTGELFF. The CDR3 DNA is TGTGCCAGTAATCCGGGACTAGCGAACACCGGGGAGCTGTTTTTT.

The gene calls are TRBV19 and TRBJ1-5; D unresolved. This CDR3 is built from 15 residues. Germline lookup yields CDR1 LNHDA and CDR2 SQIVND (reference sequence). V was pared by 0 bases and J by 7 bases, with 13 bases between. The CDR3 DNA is TGTGCCAGTAGTATAGAGCCCAGGAAACGCCAGCCCCAGCATTTT. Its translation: CASSIEPRKRQPQHF.

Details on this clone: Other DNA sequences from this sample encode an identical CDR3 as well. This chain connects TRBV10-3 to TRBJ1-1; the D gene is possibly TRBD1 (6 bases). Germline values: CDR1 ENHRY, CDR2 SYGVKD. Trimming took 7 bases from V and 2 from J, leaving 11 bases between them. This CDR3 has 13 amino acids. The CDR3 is CAIKLQGNTEAFF. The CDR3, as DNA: TGTGCCATCAAGTTACAGGGCAACACTGAAGCTTTCTTT.

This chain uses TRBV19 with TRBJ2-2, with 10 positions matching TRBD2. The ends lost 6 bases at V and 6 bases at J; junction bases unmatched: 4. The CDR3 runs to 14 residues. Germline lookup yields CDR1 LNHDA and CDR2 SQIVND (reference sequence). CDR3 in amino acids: CASSLAGVPGELFF. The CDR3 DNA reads TGTGCCAGTAGCCTAGCGGGAGTCCCCGGGGAGCTGTTTTTT.

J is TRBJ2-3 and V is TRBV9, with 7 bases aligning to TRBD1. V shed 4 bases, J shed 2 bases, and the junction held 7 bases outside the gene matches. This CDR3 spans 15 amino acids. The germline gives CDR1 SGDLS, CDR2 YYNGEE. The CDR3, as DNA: TGTGCCAGCAGCTTCCGACAGGGAGTCACAGATACGCAGTATTTT. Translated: CASSFRQGVTDTQYF.

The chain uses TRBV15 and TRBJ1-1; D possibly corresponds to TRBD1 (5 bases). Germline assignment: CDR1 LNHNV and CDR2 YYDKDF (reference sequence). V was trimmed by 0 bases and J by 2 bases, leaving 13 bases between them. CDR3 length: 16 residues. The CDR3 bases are TGTGCCACCAGCAGAGATAGGGACTTCCGAAACACTGAAGCTTTCTTT. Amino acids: CATSRDRDFRNTEAFF.

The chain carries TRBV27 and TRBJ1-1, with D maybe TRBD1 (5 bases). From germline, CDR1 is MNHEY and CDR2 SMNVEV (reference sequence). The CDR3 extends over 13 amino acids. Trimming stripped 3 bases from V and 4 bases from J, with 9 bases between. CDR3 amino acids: CASSLWRGTEAFF. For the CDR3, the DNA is TGTGCCAGCAGTTTGTGGAGGGGCACTGAAGCTTTCTTT.

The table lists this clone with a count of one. Here the CDR3 DNA reads TGTGCCAGCAGTCACGGGCCCCACACAGATACGCAGTATTTT. Amino acids: CASSHGPHTDTQYF. V is TRBV27 and J is TRBJ2-3, with unresolved D. Germline V CDR1 and CDR2: MNHEY, SMNVEV (reference sequence). CDR3 length: 14 residues. Trimming pared 5 bases from V and 2 bases from J, leaving 11 bases between.

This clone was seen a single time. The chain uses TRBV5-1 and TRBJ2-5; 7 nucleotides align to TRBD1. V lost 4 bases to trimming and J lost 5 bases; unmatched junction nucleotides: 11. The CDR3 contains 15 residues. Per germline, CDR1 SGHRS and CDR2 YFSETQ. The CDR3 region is CASSLQGLALETQYF. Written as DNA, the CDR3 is TGCGCCAGCAGCCTACAGGGGTTAGCCCTTGAGACCCAGTACTTC.

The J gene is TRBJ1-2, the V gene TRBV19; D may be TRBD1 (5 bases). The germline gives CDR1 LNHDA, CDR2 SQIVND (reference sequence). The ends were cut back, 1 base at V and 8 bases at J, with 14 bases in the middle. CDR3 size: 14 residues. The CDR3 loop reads CASSIVLRVGGYTF. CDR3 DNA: TGTGCCAGTAGTATAGTTCTCAGGGTGGGAGGCTACACCTTC.

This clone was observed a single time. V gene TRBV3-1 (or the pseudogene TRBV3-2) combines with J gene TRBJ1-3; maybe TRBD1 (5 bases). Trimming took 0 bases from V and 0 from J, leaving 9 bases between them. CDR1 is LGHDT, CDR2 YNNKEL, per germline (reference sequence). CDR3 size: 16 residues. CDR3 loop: CASSQDGGGSGNTIYF. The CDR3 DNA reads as TGTGCCAGCAGCCAAGATGGGGGGGGCTCTGGAAACACCATATATTTT.

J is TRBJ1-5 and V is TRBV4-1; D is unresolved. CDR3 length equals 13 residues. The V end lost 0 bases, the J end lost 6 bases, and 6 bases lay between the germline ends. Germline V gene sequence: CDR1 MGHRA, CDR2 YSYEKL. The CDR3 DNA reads TGCGCCAGCAGCCAAGAGGGTATTCAGCCCCAGCATTTT. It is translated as CASSQEGIQPQHF.

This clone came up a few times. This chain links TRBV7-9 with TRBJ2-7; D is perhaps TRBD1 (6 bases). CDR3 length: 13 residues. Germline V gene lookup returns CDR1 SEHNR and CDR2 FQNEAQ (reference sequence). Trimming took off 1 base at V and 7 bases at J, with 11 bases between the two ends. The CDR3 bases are TGTGCCAGCAGCTTAGTACCTACAGGGGAGCAGTACTTC. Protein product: CASSLVPTGEQYF. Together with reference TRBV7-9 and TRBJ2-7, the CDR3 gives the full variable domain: DTGVSQNPRHKITKRGQNVTFRCDPISEHNRLYWYRQTLGQGPEFLTYFQNEAQLEKSRLLSDRFSAERPKGSFSTLEIQRTEQGDSAMYLCASSLVPTGEQYFGPGTRLTVT.

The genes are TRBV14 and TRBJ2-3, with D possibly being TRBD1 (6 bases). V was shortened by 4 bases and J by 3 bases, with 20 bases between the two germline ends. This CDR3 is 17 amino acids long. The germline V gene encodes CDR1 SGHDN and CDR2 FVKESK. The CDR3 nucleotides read TGTGCCAGCAGCCCTCCCGGAACAGGGTGGGGGACAGATACGCAGTATTTT. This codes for CASSPPGTGWGTDTQYF.

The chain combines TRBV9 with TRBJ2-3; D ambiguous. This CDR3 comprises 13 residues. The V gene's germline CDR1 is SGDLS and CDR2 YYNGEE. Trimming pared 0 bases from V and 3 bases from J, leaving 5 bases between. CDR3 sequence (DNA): TGTGCCAGCAGCGTAGAGTGGACAGATACGCAGTATTTT. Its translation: CASSVEWTDTQYF. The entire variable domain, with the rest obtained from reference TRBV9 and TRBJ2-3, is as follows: DSGVTQTPKHLITATGQRVTLRCSPRSGDLSVYWYQQSLDQGLQFLIQYYNGEERAKGNILERFSAQQFPDLHSELNLSSLELGDSALYFCASSVEWTDTQYFGPGTRLTVL.